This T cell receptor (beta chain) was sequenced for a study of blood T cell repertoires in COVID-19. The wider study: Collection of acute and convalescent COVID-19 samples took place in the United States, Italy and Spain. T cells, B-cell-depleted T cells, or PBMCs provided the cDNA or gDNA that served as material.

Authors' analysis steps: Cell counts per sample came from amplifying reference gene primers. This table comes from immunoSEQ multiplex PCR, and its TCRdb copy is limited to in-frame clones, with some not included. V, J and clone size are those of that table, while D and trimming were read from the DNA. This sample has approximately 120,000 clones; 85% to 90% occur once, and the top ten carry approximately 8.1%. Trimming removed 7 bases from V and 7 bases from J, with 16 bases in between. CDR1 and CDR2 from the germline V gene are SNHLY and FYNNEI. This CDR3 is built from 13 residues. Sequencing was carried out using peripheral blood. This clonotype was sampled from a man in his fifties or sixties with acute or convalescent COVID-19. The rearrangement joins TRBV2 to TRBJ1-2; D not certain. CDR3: CASTEESAAGYTF. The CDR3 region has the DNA TGTGCCAGCACAGAGGAGTCAGCCGCTGGCTACACCTTC.